These 6 T cell receptor beta chains were sequenced from one sample in a study of molecular identifiers for immune sequencing clone quantification. A single record per CDR3 protein comes from TCRdb applying MiXCR to the PCR reads. The table has approximately 320,000 distinct CDR3 sequences, roughly 24% seen once. The source material was naive CD8+ T cells from blood, with Jurkat cell RNA spiked in. Subset here: FACS-sorted CD8+CD4-CCR7+CD45RA+ naive T cells. The source of these receptors is a human donor in good health. Some libraries in this study had Jurkat cell RNA spiked in.

This clonotype was seen only a few times. The J gene is TRBJ2-1, the V gene TRBV4-3, with 10 bases identical to TRBD2. V shed 2 bases and J 6 bases; nucleotides not matched to a gene: 7. This CDR3 comprises 16 residues. Germline V gene sequence: CDR1 LGHNA, CDR2 YSLEER. CDR3 sequence reads: CASSQSSGGAGNEQFF. As DNA, the CDR3 is TGCGCCAGCAGCCAAAGCAGCGGGGGGGCTGGCAATGAGCAGTTCTTC.

The count of this clonotype is one. One base away lies a much larger clone, so this may be a sequencing read error. The final CDR3 position lacks the conserved phenylalanine or tryptophan, pointing to a likely read error. The V gene is TRBV7-6, the J gene TRBJ2-3; weak D call: TRBD2 (5 bases). The CDR3 covers 16 residues. CDR1 and CDR2 (germline): SGHVS, FNYEAQ. V was cut by 2 bases and J by 0 bases, with 12 bases left in between. The CDR3 DNA reads TGTGCCAGCAGCTTACGAGCGGCCCCAAGCACAGATACGCAGTATCTT. This gives the protein CASSLRAAPSTDTQYL.

This clonotype has just a few counts. The chain is built from TRBV9 and TRBJ2-5, with a tentative D call TRBD2 (6 bases). This CDR3 spans 18 amino acids. Germline CDR1 reads SGDLS; CDR2 reads YYNGEE. Trimming shortened V by 0 bases and J by 2 bases, and 20 bases separated the two germline ends. DNA for the CDR3: TGTGCCAGCAGCGTAGCGGCTGAAAATTTTGGGACTCAAGAGACCCAGTACTTC. Amino acid sequence: CASSVAAENFGTQETQYF.

This clonotype was seen more than once but under ten times. The chain uses TRBV6-2 or TRBV6-3 and TRBJ2-3; 11 bases map to TRBD2. CDR1 and CDR2 (germline): MNHEY, SVGEGT. Unmatched junction bases numbered 5, after V lost 4 bases and J lost 5 bases. The CDR3 sequence is 15 residues long. The CDR3 DNA reads as TGTGCCAGCAGTTCCGTAGCGGGAGGGTTAGATACGCAGTATTTT. Its translation is CASSSVAGGLDTQYF.

This sequence joins TRBV12-3 or TRBV12-4 and TRBJ2-3; unclear D gene. Between the trimmed V and J ends, which lost 6 bases and 6 bases, there was a span of 19 bases. The CDR3 length is 15 residues. The CDR3 DNA is TGTGCCAGCAGCACCGACCACGAGAAAGCGGATACGCAGTATTTT. This sequence encodes CASSTDHEKADTQYF.

With regard to this clonotype: This likely comes from a read error, as the CDR3 has no conserved phenylalanine or tryptophan at its end. This sequence joins TRBV25-1 and TRBJ2-1, with 8 bases that match TRBD2. V lost 3 bases and J lost 6; bases outside the gene matches: 4. This CDR3 is built from 14 residues. In germline, CDR1 is MGHDK, CDR2 SYGVNS. The chain's CDR3 is CASSESGSVNEQFL. CDR3 in DNA: TGTGCCAGCAGTGAGAGCGGGAGTGTCAATGAGCAGTTCCTC.